The entry that follows covers one T cell receptor (beta chain) sequence. The antigen is not known. This record comes from a study of shared clonotypes between healthy human individuals. General study points: Clonotypes shared by all four sorted-subset donors had higher generation probabilities than non-shared clonotypes. Estimated richness was generally greater in naive than memory subsets.

Here immunoSEQ multiplex PCR was the method, and the copy in TCRdb shows in-frame clones only, minus some. Of around 1.5 million clones in the sample, around 98% were seen once. None of the donors, who were healthy HIV-negative adults, had recently had acute infections or vaccinations. All participating donors were Caucasian adults from Nashville, Tennessee. Germline V gives CDR1 MNHEY, CDR2 SMNVEV (reference sequence). This CDR3 contains 15 residues. With 2 bases removed from V and 5 bases from J, the gap between germline ends came to 15 bases. The clonotype comes from a man aged 25 to 40 in good health. Source material: naive CD4+ T cells sorted from blood. The sample's subset: CD45RA+ positively selected. The rearrangement uses TRBV27 and TRBJ2-5; D is uncertain. CDR3 bases: TGTGCCAGCAGTTTAGCGCATAGCCGATCGGAGACCCAGTACTTC. Its translation is CASSLAHSRSETQYF.